This T cell receptor (beta chain) was identified during a study of blood T cell repertoires in COVID-19. Study details: In each case, the material was cDNA or gDNA derived from T cells, B-cell-depleted T cells, or PBMCs.

This clone has only one observation. Germline assignment: CDR1 SGHTA and CDR2 FQGNSA. Trimming removed 1 base from V and 14 bases from J, with 14 bases in between. This CDR3 is 13 amino acids long. TCRdb keeps only in-frame clones here, not all; method: immunoSEQ multiplex PCR. The repertoire has around 150,000 clones, more than 80% of them found once; the top ten carry less than 2%. The sample consisted of peripheral blood. This chain links TRBV7-2 with TRBJ1-4; maybe TRBD1 (5 bases). The sequence derives from a woman in her sixties or seventies with COVID-19, enrolled during active disease. Here the CDR3 reads CASSLGASGGLFF. The CDR3 bases are TGTGCCAGCAGCTTAGGGGCTAGCGGGGGGCTGTTTTTT.